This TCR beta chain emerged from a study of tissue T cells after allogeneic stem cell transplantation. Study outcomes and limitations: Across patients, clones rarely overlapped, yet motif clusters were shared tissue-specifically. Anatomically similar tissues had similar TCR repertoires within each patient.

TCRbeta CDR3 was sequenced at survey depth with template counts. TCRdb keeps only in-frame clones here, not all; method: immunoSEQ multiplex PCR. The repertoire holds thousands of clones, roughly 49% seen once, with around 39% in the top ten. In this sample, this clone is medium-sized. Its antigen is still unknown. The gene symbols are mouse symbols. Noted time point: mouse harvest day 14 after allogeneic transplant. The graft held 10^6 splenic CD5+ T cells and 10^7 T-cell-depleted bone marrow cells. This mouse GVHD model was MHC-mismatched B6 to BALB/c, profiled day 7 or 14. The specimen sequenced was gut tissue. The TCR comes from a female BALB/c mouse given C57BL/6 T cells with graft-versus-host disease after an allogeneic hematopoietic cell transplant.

Partial CDR3 DNA: TGTGCCAGCTCTCACGGGACAGGGGCGCTGTAT. Protein sequence: CASSHGTGALY. The CDR3 in its entirety is CASSHGTGALYF. The chain combines TRBV12-1 with TRBJ2-3; 10 bases are shared with TRBD1. From the germline J gene comes the end of the CDR3, since the read stops 1 residue before it. The CDR3 is 12 residues long. The germline V gene encodes CDR1 SGHSN and CDR2 HYEKVE. V shed 2 bases and J 10 bases; nucleotides not matched to a gene: 2.